This T cell receptor (beta chain) emerged from a study of T cell responses to AZD1222 COVID-19 vaccine. Whole-study findings and limits: A rise in Spike-specific TCR breadth and depth followed two AZD1222 doses. Nearly half of unique spike-specific TCRs reportedly avoided B.1.351 and B.1.1.7 mutated regions.

About this clone: Antigen: not known.

The length of the CDR3 is 13 residues. V was trimmed by 4 bases and J by 7 bases, leaving 10 bases between them. In germline, CDR1 is MNHEY, CDR2 SMNVEV (reference sequence). Assay used: immunoSEQ multiplex PCR; TCRdb lists only in-frame clones, some missing. The repertoire holds approximately 100,000 clones, with roughly nine tenths as singletons. The TCR originated in an adult in good health. V gene TRBV27 combines with J gene TRBJ1-4, with a possible D match to TRBD1 (6 bases). Sequencing used peripheral blood, obtained on day 0 of AZD1222 vaccination. The CDR3: CASSWGAGEKLFF. CDR3 DNA: TGTGCCAGCAGTTGGGGGGCCGGTGAAAAACTGTTTTTT.